A selection of T cell receptor beta chains follows, all from one sample in a study of T cell repertoires in cytomegalovirus infection. One entry per CDR3 protein results from TCRdb running MiXCR on the reads. The data contain roughly 310,000 distinct CDR3 sequences, approximately 32% of them singletons. Antigens for these TCRs are unknown. The sequences come from cultured PBMCs, collected from culture after CMV antigen stimulation. All receptors come from a human donor in good health (CMV status not recorded). Some clones in this sample may be carry-over from other donors' samples. Both conserved end residues are part of each CDR3. Each record gives: D gene, V gene, J gene, clone size, CDR3 length, CDR3 protein, CDR3 DNA. A D gene is named only where the DNA matches it firmly. Only part of the rows carry a size: once, few, many, or a class if the clone is expanded.

>-|TRBV7-6|TRBJ2-1|few|14
CASSLQKGGNEQFF
TGTGCCAGCAGCTTGCAGAAGGGGGGGAATGAGCAGTTCTTC
>TRBD1|TRBV10-3|TRBJ1-1|few|12
CAISETGDEAFF
TGTGCCATCAGTGAGACAGGGGATGAAGCTTTCTTT
>-|TRBV19|TRBJ1-5|-|17
CASSIEQGQGPNQPQHF
TGTGCCAGTAGTATCGAGCAGGGGCAGGGGCCCAATCAGCCCCAGCATTTT
>TRBD1|TRBV7-2|TRBJ2-3|few|15
CASSDRDRVKDTQYF
TGTGCCAGCAGCGACCGGGACAGGGTAAAGGATACGCAGTATTTT
>TRBD1|TRBV5-1|TRBJ1-4|many|12
CASRDRDEKLFF
TGCGCCAGCAGGGACAGGGATGAAAAACTGTTTTTT
>-|TRBV7-9|TRBJ1-1|many|14
CASGTGRMNTEAFF
TGTGCCAGCGGAACCGGGCGTATGAACACTGAAGCTTTCTTT
>-|TRBV5-3|TRBJ1-5|-|16
CASRAGGRGSNQPQHF
TGTGCCAGCAGAGCTGGGGGGCGAGGTAGCAATCAGCCCCAGCATTTT
>-|TRBV10-3|TRBJ2-5|-|12
CAISAGVETQYF
TGTGCCATCAGTGCGGGGGTCGAGACCCAGTACTTC
>-|TRBV12-3/TRBV12-4|TRBJ1-4|-|14
CASSPDSANEKLFF
TGTGCCAGCAGTCCGGACAGTGCTAATGAAAAACTGTTTTTT
>-|TRBV19|TRBJ1-5|few|17
CASRQGTTLYSNQPQHF
TGTGCCAGTCGCCAAGGCACAACCCTTTATAGCAATCAGCCCCAGCATTTT
>-|TRBV20-1|TRBJ1-2|few|13
CSARDPRDYGYTF
TGCAGTGCTAGAGATCCCAGGGACTATGGCTACACCTTC
>-|TRBV12-3/TRBV12-4|TRBJ1-5|many|14
CASSLGLSNQPQHF
TGTGCCAGCAGCCTGGGTCTTAGCAATCAGCCCCAGCATTTT
>-|TRBV7-8|TRBJ1-1|many|14
CASRLMGRNTEAFF
TGTGCCAGCAGATTAATGGGGCGTAACACTGAAGCTTTCTTT
>-|TRBV15|TRBJ1-4|few|15
CATSRDQGLREKLFF
TGTGCCACCAGCAGAGATCAGGGACTGAGGGAAAAACTGTTTTTT
>-|TRBV24-1|TRBJ2-1|many|15
CATSDPRGRYNEQFF
TGTGCCACCAGTGACCCCAGGGGTAGGTACAATGAGCAGTTCTTC
>-|TRBV11-2|TRBJ2-2|-|14
CASSLVRDTGELFF
TGTGCCAGCAGCTTAGTTAGGGATACCGGGGAGCTGTTTTTT
>-|TRBV24-1|TRBJ2-1|few|11
CATRLGGEQFF
TGTGCCACCCGCTTAGGGGGTGAGCAGTTCTTC
>-|TRBV24-1|TRBJ1-1|-|12
CATSDLLGRVLF
TGTGCCACCAGTGATTTGCTAGGGCGAGTCCTCTTT